The sequence of this T cell receptor (beta chain) was determined in a study of beta chain features in type 1 diabetes. Every bit of the isolated RNA underwent reverse transcription, so sequencing read expressed TCRB transcripts. The table came from immunoSEQ multiplex PCR; TCRdb's copy has only in-frame clones and leaves some out. Here the sample spans under 300,000 clones, 7% to 9% being singletons. CDR1 is SEHNR and CDR2 is FQNEAQ in the germline V gene (reference sequence). V was shortened by 4 bases and J by 1 base, with 19 bases between the two germline ends. This CDR3 is built from 18 residues. This clone has more than one count but fewer than ten.

This receptor was identified in a woman in her late teens or twenties in good health. This chain links TRBV7-9 with TRBJ2-2, with D perhaps matching TRBD2 (6 bases). The sequenced sample consisted of central memory CD4+ T cells from blood. Written as DNA, the CDR3 is TGTGCCAGCAGCTCCCGGATTCGAAGCGGGTGGAACACCGGGGAGCTGTTTTTT. As protein: CASSSRIRSGWNTGELFF.